A selection of T cell receptor beta chains follows, all from one sample in a study of blood T cell repertoires in COVID-19. TCRdb keeps only in-frame clones here, not all; method: immunoSEQ multiplex PCR. The repertoire consists of about 15,000 clones, with approximately 85% occurring once and the leading ten covering 22%. The sequencing input was peripheral blood. Receptors were obtained from a man older than 75 with active or convalescent COVID-19. Each CDR3 is given with its conserved first and last residue. D genes are given only for firm matches. Size is stated for part of the rows, as once, few or many counts, or as a class when the clone is expanded.

size: -
D: TRBD1
J: TRBJ2-3
V: TRBV7-9
DNA: TGTGCCAGCAGCCCCCCGAGACAGGGGCCGGCCACAGATACGCAGTATTTT
CDR3: CASSPPRQGPATDTQYF

size: -
D: -
J: TRBJ1-4
V: TRBV30
DNA: TGTGCCTGGAGTGTACAGGGATGGGAAACAACTAATGAAAAACTGTTTTTT
CDR3: CAWSVQGWETTNEKLFF

size: -
D: -
J: TRBJ1-3
V: TRBV5-6
DNA: TGTGCCAGCAGCTTGGTAGGGGATCTCTCTGGAAACACCATATATTTT
CDR3: CASSLVGDLSGNTIYF

size: -
D: TRBD2
J: TRBJ2-3
V: TRBV11-2
DNA: TGTGCCAGCAGCCCCGGACTAGCGGGGGGCTATAGCACAGATACGCAGTATTTT
CDR3: CASSPGLAGGYSTDTQYF

size: -
D: TRBD2
J: TRBJ2-7
V: TRBV7-6
DNA: TGTGCCAGCAACTCGGGAGGCCCCTTGGACGAGCAGTACTTC
CDR3: CASNSGGPLDEQYF

size: -
D: TRBD1
J: TRBJ1-5
V: TRBV12-3/TRBV12-4
DNA: TGTGCCAGCAGGAGACAGGGCGGTCAGCCCCAGCATTTT
CDR3: CASRRQGGQPQHF

size: -
D: -
J: TRBJ2-1
V: TRBV6-2/TRBV6-3
DNA: TGTGCCAGCAGTTACCCCAGTTCAGGGCTGTTCTTC
CDR3: CASSYPSSGLFF

size: -
D: -
J: TRBJ1-2
V: TRBV6-1
DNA: TGTGCCAGCAGTGAAGTGGGGGAGGTCTATGGCTACACCTTC
CDR3: CASSEVGEVYGYTF

size: -
D: TRBD1
J: TRBJ2-5
V: TRBV5-4
DNA: TGTGCCAGCAGCTTGGCAGGGGGCGGCCAAGAGACCCAGTACTTC
CDR3: CASSLAGGGQETQYF

size: -
D: TRBD1
J: TRBJ2-7
V: TRBV29-1
DNA: TGCAGCGTCGAAGGGACAGGTGACGAGCAGTACTTC
CDR3: CSVEGTGDEQYF

size: -
D: -
J: TRBJ1-1
V: TRBV3-1/TRBV3-2
DNA: TGTGCCAGCAGCAAACGGGACATCAACACTGAAGCTTTCTTT
CDR3: CASSKRDINTEAFF

size: -
D: -
J: TRBJ1-1
V: TRBV5-1
DNA: TGCGCCAGCAGCTTGAATCAGGGTGATAACACTGAAGCTTTCTTT
CDR3: CASSLNQGDNTEAFF

size: few
D: -
J: TRBJ1-5
V: TRBV6-1
DNA: TGTGCCAGCAGTGATTCCGGGGGGGGTCAGCCCCAGCATTTT
CDR3: CASSDSGGGQPQHF

size: -
D: -
J: TRBJ1-1
V: TRBV11-3
DNA: TGTGCCAGCAGCTTAGGCCCAGGATTTGAAGCTTTCTTT
CDR3: CASSLGPGFEAFF

size: once
D: -
J: TRBJ2-7
V: TRBV10-3
DNA: TGTGCCATCAGTGAGTCGACATTGGACGAGCAGTACTTC
CDR3: CAISESTLDEQYF

size: -
D: -
J: TRBJ2-2
V: TRBV7-3
DNA: TGTGCCAGCAGCTCGGCGGGGCCTGACACCGGGGAGCTGTTTTTT
CDR3: CASSSAGPDTGELFF

size: -
D: TRBD1
J: TRBJ1-2
V: TRBV28
DNA: TGTGCCAGCAACGGCGGGACAGGGTATGGCTACACCTTC
CDR3: CASNGGTGYGYTF

size: -
D: -
J: TRBJ2-3
V: TRBV18
DNA: TGTGCCAGCTCACGAGGGCCTAGCACAGATACGCAGTATTTT
CDR3: CASSRGPSTDTQYF

size: -
D: -
J: TRBJ2-3
V: TRBV12-3/TRBV12-4
DNA: TGTGCCAGCAGTTTACAACAGGCGGATACGCAGTATTTT
CDR3: CASSLQQADTQYF

size: -
D: -
J: TRBJ2-3
V: TRBV7-3
DNA: TGTGCCAGCAGCTTAGAACCCGGAGTAGCGACAGATACGCAGTATTTT
CDR3: CASSLEPGVATDTQYF

size: -
D: TRBD2
J: TRBJ2-3
V: TRBV5-1
DNA: TGCGCCAGCAGCTTGGTATCGCGGGGGGGCCCGACAGATACGCAGTATTTT
CDR3: CASSLVSRGGPTDTQYF

size: -
D: -
J: TRBJ2-7
V: TRBV28
DNA: TGTGCCAGCAGTTTTAGTACGGAGTACGAGCAGTACTTC
CDR3: CASSFSTEYEQYF

size: -
D: -
J: TRBJ1-5
V: TRBV12-2
DNA: TGTGCAAGTCGTTCTACAGGGGAAGACAATCAGCCCCAGCATTTT
CDR3: CASRSTGEDNQPQHF

size: -
D: TRBD1
J: TRBJ2-1
V: TRBV3-1/TRBV3-2
DNA: TGTGCCAGCAGCCACGGGACAGGGACCTCCTACAATGAGCAGTTCTTC
CDR3: CASSHGTGTSYNEQFF

size: -
D: -
J: TRBJ1-4
V: TRBV6-5
DNA: TGTGCCAGCAGTTCCCCGGGGGTGATGGAAGAAAAACTGTTTTTT
CDR3: CASSSPGVMEEKLFF

size: few
D: -
J: TRBJ2-7
V: TRBV7-2
DNA: TGTGCCAGCAGCCCGATCGGAGTTTACGAGCAGTACTTC
CDR3: CASSPIGVYEQYF

size: -
D: -
J: TRBJ1-1
V: TRBV5-6
DNA: TGTGCCAGCGCCCGACAGAGTGTTGACACTGAAGCTTTCTTT
CDR3: CASARQSVDTEAFF

size: -
D: TRBD1
J: TRBJ1-2
V: TRBV6-5
DNA: TGTGCCAGCAGTCGACAGGGGGGTGGGGACGGCTACACCTTC
CDR3: CASSRQGGGDGYTF

size: -
D: -
J: TRBJ2-2
V: TRBV5-4
DNA: TGTGCCAGCACCCCTCGGGGGGCAGGCGGGGAGCTGTTTTTT
CDR3: CASTPRGAGGELFF

size: -
D: TRBD2
J: TRBJ2-7
V: TRBV19
DNA: TGTGCCAGTAGTATCCCCCCGGGACTAGGACGGGAAGAGCAGTACTTC
CDR3: CASSIPPGLGREEQYF

size: -
D: TRBD1
J: TRBJ2-7
V: TRBV6-5
DNA: TGTGCCAGCAGGGACAGGGCCTACGAGCAGTACTTC
CDR3: CASRDRAYEQYF

size: -
D: TRBD1
J: TRBJ2-2
V: TRBV6-5
DNA: TGTGCCAGCAGGGACAGGGCACGCACCGGGGAGCTGTTTTTT
CDR3: CASRDRARTGELFF

size: -
D: -
J: TRBJ2-3
V: TRBV11-3
DNA: TGTGCCAGCAGCTTACTCTCAGATACGCAGTATTTT
CDR3: CASSLLSDTQYF

size: -
D: TRBD1
J: TRBJ2-2
V: TRBV7-6
DNA: TGTGCCAGCAGCTCCCGATCGCTAGGGACAGGGAACACCGGGGAGCTGTTTTTT
CDR3: CASSSRSLGTGNTGELFF

size: -
D: -
J: TRBJ2-7
V: TRBV10-3
DNA: TGTGCCATCAGTGAGGGAGTGTTAAGCTACGAGCAGTACTTC
CDR3: CAISEGVLSYEQYF

size: -
D: -
J: TRBJ1-6
V: TRBV9
DNA: TGTGCCAGCAGCGTAGGAGGCTCTTATAATTCACCCCTCCACTTT
CDR3: CASSVGGSYNSPLHF

size: -
D: -
J: TRBJ2-3
V: TRBV6-5
DNA: TGTGCCAGCAGCTCGGGGGAGCGGGATACGCAGTATTTT
CDR3: CASSSGERDTQYF

size: -
D: -
J: TRBJ2-7
V: TRBV12-5
DNA: TGTGCTAGTGGGCTCCCTAGCGGACAGCCCTCCTACGAGCAGTACTTC
CDR3: CASGLPSGQPSYEQYF

size: -
D: -
J: TRBJ1-5
V: TRBV12-3/TRBV12-4
DNA: TGTGCCAGCAAACAAAGCAATCAGCCCCAGCATTTT
CDR3: CASKQSNQPQHF

size: -
D: TRBD2
J: TRBJ2-5
V: TRBV5-5
DNA: TGTGCCAGCAGCTTGGGGCTAGCGGGGGGCTTCCAAGAGACCCAGTACTTC
CDR3: CASSLGLAGGFQETQYF

size: -
D: -
J: TRBJ2-1
V: TRBV30
DNA: TGTGCCTGGAGTGATGGATTGACTAGTTCCCCCAATGAGCAGTTCTTC
CDR3: CAWSDGLTSSPNEQFF

size: -
D: TRBD2
J: TRBJ2-1
V: TRBV6-2/TRBV6-3
DNA: TGTGCCAGCAGTTACTCGGAAAGCGGGGGAACAAAGCAGTTCTTC
CDR3: CASSYSESGGTKQFF

size: -
D: -
J: TRBJ2-7
V: TRBV7-2
DNA: TGTGCCAGCAGCTTAGGTAGCAGCATCTACGAGCAGTACTTC
CDR3: CASSLGSSIYEQYF